Listed below are T cell receptor beta chains from one sample, sequenced in a study of T cell repertoires in cytomegalovirus infection. One entry per CDR3 protein results from TCRdb running MiXCR on the reads. The profile covers 40,000 to 55,000 distinct CDR3 sequences, with about a fifth appearing a single time and 80% to 90% taken by the ten largest. For these TCRs, the target antigens are not known. Sequences were derived from CD8+ T cells from cultured PBMCs, sampled from culture after CMV antigen stimulation. The receptors stem from a human donor in good health (CMV status not recorded). Some clones in this sample may be carry-over from other donors' samples. The CDR3 runs from the conserved cysteine through the conserved F or W. D genes are given only for firm matches. Clone size is given for some rows only: seen once, a few or many times, or a class if the clone is expanded.

size: few
D: TRBD1
V: TRBV6-2/TRBV6-3
J: TRBJ2-7
DNA: TGTGCCAGCAGTGCCGGGACAGGGGGCTACGAGCAGTACTTC
CDR3: CASSAGTGGYEQYF

size: few
D: NA
V: TRBV6-1
J: TRBJ2-7
DNA: TGTGCCAGCAGTTCGTTACGGGGTACCTCCTACGAGCAGTACTTC
CDR3: CASSSLRGTSYEQYF

size: few
D: NA
V: TRBV28
J: TRBJ2-1
DNA: TGTGCCAGCAGTCGATGGGGGGATAGCGGCCCCTACAATGAGCAGTTCTTC
CDR3: CASSRWGDSGPYNEQFF

size: few
D: NA
V: TRBV7-8
J: TRBJ1-2
DNA: TGTGCCAGCAGCTTAGAGGGGGGCAGGAACTATGGCTACACCTTC
CDR3: CASSLEGGRNYGYTF

size: NA
D: TRBD1
V: TRBV7-4
J: TRBJ1-4
DNA: TGTGCCAGCAGCCAAAATCGGGACAGGGGGTTAAGAACTAATGAAAAACTGTTTTTT
CDR3: CASSQNRDRGLRTNEKLFF

size: few
D: TRBD2
V: TRBV10-3
J: TRBJ2-5
DNA: TGTGCCATCAGCCCAGGACTAGCGGGAGAAGAGACCCAGTACTTC
CDR3: CAISPGLAGEETQYF

size: few
D: TRBD1
V: TRBV11-3
J: TRBJ2-5
DNA: TGTGCCAGCGGATTGGGACAGCAAGAGACCCAGTACTTC
CDR3: CASGLGQQETQYF

size: few
D: TRBD2
V: TRBV7-2
J: TRBJ2-1
DNA: TGTGCCAGCAGCCTGGGGACTAGTTGGAATGAGCAGTTCTTC
CDR3: CASSLGTSWNEQFF

size: NA
D: NA
V: TRBV7-2
J: TRBJ1-2
DNA: TGTGCCAGCAGCTCAGCCGCCGGCCAGCCGCGATATGGCTACACCTTC
CDR3: CASSSAAGQPRYGYTF

size: few
D: NA
V: TRBV7-6
J: TRBJ1-2
DNA: TGTGCCAGCAGCTTAGGTGACGTCGCGTATGGCTACACCTTC
CDR3: CASSLGDVAYGYTF

size: NA
D: TRBD2
V: TRBV7-6
J: TRBJ2-3
DNA: TGTGCCAGCAGCTTAGGGGTTAGCGGGGGAAGCACAGATACGCAGTATTTT
CDR3: CASSLGVSGGSTDTQYF

size: few
D: NA
V: TRBV28
J: TRBJ2-5
DNA: TGTGCCAGCAGCCCCGACCGAGAGACCCAGTACTTC
CDR3: CASSPDRETQYF

size: few
D: TRBD2
V: TRBV6-2/TRBV6-3
J: TRBJ2-3
DNA: TGTGCCAGCAGCGTAGCGGGGGTGAGAACAGATACGCAGTATTTT
CDR3: CASSVAGVRTDTQYF

size: few
D: NA
V: TRBV20-1
J: TRBJ1-3
DNA: TGCAGTGCTGGGGGCTACTCTGGAAACACCATATATTTT
CDR3: CSAGGYSGNTIYF

size: many
D: TRBD1
V: TRBV6-2/TRBV6-3
J: TRBJ1-1
DNA: TGTGCCAGCAGATCCTCTGGGACAGGGGTCGCTGAAGCTTTCTTT
CDR3: CASRSSGTGVAEAFF

size: NA
D: TRBD2
V: TRBV28
J: TRBJ2-7
DNA: TGTGCCAGCAGTCCCTCCCCTCCGCGGACTAGCGGGAGATCCTACGAGCAGTACTTC
CDR3: CASSPSPPRTSGRSYEQYF

size: few
D: TRBD2
V: TRBV7-2
J: TRBJ2-1
DNA: TGTGCCAGCAATGTGGGGAGGGGAAATGAGCAGTTCTTC
CDR3: CASNVGRGNEQFF

size: NA
D: TRBD2
V: TRBV7-6
J: TRBJ2-7
DNA: TGTGCCAGCAGCCCTCTGCCTAGCGGAGGCTACGAGCAGTACTTC
CDR3: CASSPLPSGGYEQYF

size: few
D: NA
V: TRBV7-2
J: TRBJ2-2
DNA: TGTGCCAGCAGCTTAGACAAAATTGGGGCCAGGGGGAACACCGGGGAGCTGTTTTTT
CDR3: CASSLDKIGARGNTGELFF

size: NA
D: TRBD2
V: TRBV9
J: TRBJ2-5
DNA: TGTGCCAGCAGCTGGACTAGCGGGGGACCGGAGGAGACCCAGTACTTC
CDR3: CASSWTSGGPEETQYF

size: NA
D: NA
V: TRBV4-3
J: TRBJ1-1
DNA: TGCGCCAGCAGCCAAGATTCGGCATGGACGAACACTGAAGCTTTCTTT
CDR3: CASSQDSAWTNTEAFF

size: many
D: NA
V: TRBV6-2/TRBV6-3
J: TRBJ2-7
DNA: TGTGCCAGCAGTTACCCCCCCTACGAGCAGTACTTC
CDR3: CASSYPPYEQYF

size: few
D: NA
V: TRBV12-3/TRBV12-4
J: TRBJ2-2
DNA: TGTGCCAGCAGTCCTTTAAGCCCGAACACCGGGGAGCTGTTTTTT
CDR3: CASSPLSPNTGELFF